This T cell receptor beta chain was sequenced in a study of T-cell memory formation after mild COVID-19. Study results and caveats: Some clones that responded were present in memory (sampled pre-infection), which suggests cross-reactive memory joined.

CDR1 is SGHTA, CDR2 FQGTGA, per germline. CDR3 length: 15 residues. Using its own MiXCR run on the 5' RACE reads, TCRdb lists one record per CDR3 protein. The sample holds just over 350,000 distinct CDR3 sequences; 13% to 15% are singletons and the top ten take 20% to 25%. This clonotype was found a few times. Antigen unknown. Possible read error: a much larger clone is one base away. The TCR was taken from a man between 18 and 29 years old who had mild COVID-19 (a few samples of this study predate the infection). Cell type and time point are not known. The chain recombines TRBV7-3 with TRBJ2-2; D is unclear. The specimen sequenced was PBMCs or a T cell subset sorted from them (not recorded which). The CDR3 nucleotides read TGTGCCAGCAGCTCGACTCCTTCGAACGCCGGGGAGCTGTTTTTT. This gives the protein CASSSTPSNAGELFF.